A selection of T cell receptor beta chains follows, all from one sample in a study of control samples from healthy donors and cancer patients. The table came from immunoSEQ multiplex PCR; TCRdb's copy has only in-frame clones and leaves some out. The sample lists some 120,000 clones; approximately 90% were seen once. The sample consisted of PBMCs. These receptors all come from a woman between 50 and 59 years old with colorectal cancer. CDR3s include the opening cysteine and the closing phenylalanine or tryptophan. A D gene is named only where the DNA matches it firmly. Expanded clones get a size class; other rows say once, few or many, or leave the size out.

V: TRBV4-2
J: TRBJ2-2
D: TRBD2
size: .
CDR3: CASSQLLAGVGTGELFF
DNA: TGTGCCAGCAGCCAGCTCCTAGCGGGAGTAGGCACCGGGGAGCTGTTTTTT

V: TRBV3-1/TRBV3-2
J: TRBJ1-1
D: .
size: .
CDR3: CASSQGGLGAFF
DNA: TGTGCCAGCAGCCAAGGCGGGCTGGGGGCTTTCTTT

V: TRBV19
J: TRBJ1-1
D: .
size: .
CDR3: CASRPLTENTEAFF
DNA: TGTGCCAGTAGGCCCTTGACAGAGAACACTGAAGCTTTCTTT

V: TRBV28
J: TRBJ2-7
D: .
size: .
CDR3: CATQEGGTYEQYF
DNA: TGTGCCACCCAAGAGGGCGGGACCTACGAGCAGTACTTC

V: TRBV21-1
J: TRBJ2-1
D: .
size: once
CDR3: CASSKLAGGYNEQFF
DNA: TGTGCCAGCAGCAAACTAGCGGGAGGGTACAATGAGCAGTTCTTC

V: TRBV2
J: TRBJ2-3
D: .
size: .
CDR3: CASMPEGVWGTSTDTQYF
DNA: TGTGCCAGCATGCCCGAGGGGGTGTGGGGGACTAGCACAGATACGCAGTATTTT

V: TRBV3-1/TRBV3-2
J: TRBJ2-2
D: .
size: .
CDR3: CAIGDRTPGELFF
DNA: TGTGCCATAGGGGACCGCACGCCCGGGGAGCTGTTTTTT

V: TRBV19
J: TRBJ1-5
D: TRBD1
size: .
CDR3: CASSAQGQGGGRQPQHF
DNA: TGTGCCAGTAGTGCCCAGGGACAGGGCGGAGGTCGTCAGCCCCAGCATTTT

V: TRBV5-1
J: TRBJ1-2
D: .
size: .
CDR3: CASSFGERGYGYTF
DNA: TGCGCCAGCAGCTTTGGAGAAAGGGGCTATGGCTACACCTTC

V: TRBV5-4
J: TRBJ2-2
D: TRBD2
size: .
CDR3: CAASGAQNTGELFF
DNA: TGTGCGGCTAGCGGGGCTCAGAACACCGGGGAGCTGTTTTTT

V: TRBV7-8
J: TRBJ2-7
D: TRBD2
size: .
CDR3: CASRWTSASYEQYF
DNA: TGTGCCAGCCGATGGACTAGCGCCTCCTACGAGCAGTACTTC

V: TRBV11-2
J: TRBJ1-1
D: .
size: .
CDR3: CASSDVTANTEAFF
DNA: TGTGCCAGCAGCGACGTAACAGCGAACACTGAAGCTTTCTTT

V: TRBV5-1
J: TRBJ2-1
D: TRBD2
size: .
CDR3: CASSLVAGADNEQFF
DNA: TGCGCCAGCAGCTTGGTAGCGGGAGCAGACAATGAGCAGTTCTTC

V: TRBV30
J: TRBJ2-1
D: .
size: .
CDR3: CAWRHYGTVAYNEQFF
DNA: TGTGCCTGGAGACACTATGGGACGGTAGCCTACAATGAGCAGTTCTTC

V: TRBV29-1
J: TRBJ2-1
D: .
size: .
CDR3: CSGALNEQFF
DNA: TGCAGCGGGGCCTTGAATGAGCAGTTCTTC

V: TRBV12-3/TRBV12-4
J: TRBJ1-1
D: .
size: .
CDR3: CASRDTVVTEAFF
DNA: TGTGCCAGCAGGGATACAGTAGTCACTGAAGCTTTCTTT

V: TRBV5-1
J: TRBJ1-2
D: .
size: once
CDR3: CASSLSIEGGIGYTF
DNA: TGCGCCAGCAGCTTGAGTATAGAGGGAGGAATTGGCTACACCTTC

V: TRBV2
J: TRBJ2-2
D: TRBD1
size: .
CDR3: CASSEDRAEGTGELFF
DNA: TGTGCCAGCAGTGAGGACAGGGCCGAGGGCACCGGGGAGCTGTTTTTT

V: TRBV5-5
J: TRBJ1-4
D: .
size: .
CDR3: CASSPFAQTNEKLFF
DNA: TGTGCCAGCAGCCCTTTCGCCCAAACTAATGAAAAACTGTTTTTT

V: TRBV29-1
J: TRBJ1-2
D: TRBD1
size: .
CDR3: CSVQGLGQYGYTF
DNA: TGCAGCGTTCAAGGCTTGGGACAGTATGGCTACACCTTC

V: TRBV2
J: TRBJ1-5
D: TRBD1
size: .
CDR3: CASSKQGHSNQPQHF
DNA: TGTGCCAGCAGTAAACAGGGGCATAGCAATCAGCCCCAGCATTTT

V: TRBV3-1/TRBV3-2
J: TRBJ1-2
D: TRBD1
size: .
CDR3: CASSQSEGAYGYTF
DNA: TGTGCCAGCAGCCAAAGTGAGGGGGCGTATGGCTACACCTTC

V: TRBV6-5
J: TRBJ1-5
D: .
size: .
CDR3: CASRGQALGNQPQHF
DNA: TGTGCCAGCAGAGGACAAGCCTTGGGCAATCAGCCCCAGCATTTT

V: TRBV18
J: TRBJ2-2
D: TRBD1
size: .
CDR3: CASSPPRDRVSGELFF
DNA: TGTGCCAGCTCACCTCCGCGGGACAGGGTTTCCGGGGAGCTGTTTTTT

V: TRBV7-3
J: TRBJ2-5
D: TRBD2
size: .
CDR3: CASSPGTSGIGETQYF
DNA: TGTGCCAGCAGCCCCGGGACTAGCGGGATTGGAGAGACCCAGTACTTC

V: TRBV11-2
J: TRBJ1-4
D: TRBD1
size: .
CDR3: CASSPRTGYNEKLFF
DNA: TGTGCCAGCAGCCCACGGACAGGGTATAATGAAAAACTGTTTTTT

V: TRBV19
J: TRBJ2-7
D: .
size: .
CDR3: CASSIRTPNLGEQYF
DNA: TGTGCCAGTAGTATAAGGACTCCTAATTTGGGGGAGCAGTACTTC

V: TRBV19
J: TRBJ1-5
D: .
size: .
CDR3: CASSGSGSQPQHF
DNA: TGTGCCAGTAGTGGGTCAGGGAGCCAGCCCCAGCATTTT

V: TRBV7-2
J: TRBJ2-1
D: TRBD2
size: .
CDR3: CASSFGLASNEQFF
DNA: TGTGCCAGCAGCTTCGGACTAGCGTCCAATGAGCAGTTCTTC

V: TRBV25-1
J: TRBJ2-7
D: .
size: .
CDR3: CASSTTGQPGSYEQYF
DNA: TGTGCCAGCAGCACCACGGGACAACCCGGCTCCTACGAGCAGTACTTC

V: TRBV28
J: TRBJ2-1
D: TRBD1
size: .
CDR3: CASSGHRGRSYNEQFF
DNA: TGTGCCAGCTCAGGGCACAGGGGCCGCTCCTACAATGAGCAGTTCTTC

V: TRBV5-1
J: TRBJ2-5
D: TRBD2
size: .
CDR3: CASSPGGREETQYF
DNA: TGCGCCAGCAGCCCGGGGGGACGGGAAGAGACCCAGTACTTC

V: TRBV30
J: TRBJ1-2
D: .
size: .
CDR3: CAWSVVQRGYTF
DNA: TGTGCCTGGAGTGTGGTACAGCGGGGCTACACCTTC

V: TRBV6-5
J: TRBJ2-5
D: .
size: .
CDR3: CASSYAETQYF
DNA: TGTGCCAGCAGTTACGCGGAGACCCAGTACTTC

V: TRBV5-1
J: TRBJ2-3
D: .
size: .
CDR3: CASSLGRARSPDTQYF
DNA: TGCGCCAGCAGCTTGGGACGAGCAAGGAGTCCGGATACGCAGTATTTT

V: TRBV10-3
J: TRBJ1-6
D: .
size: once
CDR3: CAISESAGDNSPLHF
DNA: TGTGCCATCAGTGAGTCAGCCGGGGATAATTCACCCCTCCACTTT

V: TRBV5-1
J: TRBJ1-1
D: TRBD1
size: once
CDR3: CASSRQGMSTEAFF
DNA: TGCGCCAGCAGCCGACAGGGGATGAGCACTGAAGCTTTCTTT

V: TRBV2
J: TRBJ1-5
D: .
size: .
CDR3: CASSEDRDQPQHF
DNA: TGTGCCAGCAGTGAAGACAGGGACCAGCCCCAGCATTTT

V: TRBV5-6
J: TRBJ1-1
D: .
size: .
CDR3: CASSLQFRVTEAFF
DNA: TGTGCCAGCAGCTTGCAATTTAGGGTCACTGAAGCTTTCTTT

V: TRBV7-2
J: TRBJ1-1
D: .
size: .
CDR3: CASSFRVGTEAFF
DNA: TGTGCCAGCAGCTTCAGGGTTGGCACTGAAGCTTTCTTT

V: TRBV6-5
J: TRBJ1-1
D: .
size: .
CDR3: CASIGTFEAFF
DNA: TGTGCCAGCATCGGGACGTTTGAAGCTTTCTTT

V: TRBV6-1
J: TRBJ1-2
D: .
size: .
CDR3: CASRAGTRGYTF
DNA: TGTGCCAGCAGGGCCGGGACGCGAGGCTACACCTTC

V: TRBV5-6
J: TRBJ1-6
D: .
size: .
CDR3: CASKPRGLNSPLHF
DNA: TGTGCCAGCAAGCCCCGCGGCCTCAATTCACCCCTCCACTTT

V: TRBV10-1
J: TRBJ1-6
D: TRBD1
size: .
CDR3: CASSATGLGSPLHF
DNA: TGCGCCAGCAGTGCGACAGGGCTCGGGTCACCCCTCCACTTT

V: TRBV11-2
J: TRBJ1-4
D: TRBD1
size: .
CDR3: CASSLNRGEKLFF
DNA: TGTGCCAGCAGCCTCAACAGGGGTGAAAAACTGTTTTTT